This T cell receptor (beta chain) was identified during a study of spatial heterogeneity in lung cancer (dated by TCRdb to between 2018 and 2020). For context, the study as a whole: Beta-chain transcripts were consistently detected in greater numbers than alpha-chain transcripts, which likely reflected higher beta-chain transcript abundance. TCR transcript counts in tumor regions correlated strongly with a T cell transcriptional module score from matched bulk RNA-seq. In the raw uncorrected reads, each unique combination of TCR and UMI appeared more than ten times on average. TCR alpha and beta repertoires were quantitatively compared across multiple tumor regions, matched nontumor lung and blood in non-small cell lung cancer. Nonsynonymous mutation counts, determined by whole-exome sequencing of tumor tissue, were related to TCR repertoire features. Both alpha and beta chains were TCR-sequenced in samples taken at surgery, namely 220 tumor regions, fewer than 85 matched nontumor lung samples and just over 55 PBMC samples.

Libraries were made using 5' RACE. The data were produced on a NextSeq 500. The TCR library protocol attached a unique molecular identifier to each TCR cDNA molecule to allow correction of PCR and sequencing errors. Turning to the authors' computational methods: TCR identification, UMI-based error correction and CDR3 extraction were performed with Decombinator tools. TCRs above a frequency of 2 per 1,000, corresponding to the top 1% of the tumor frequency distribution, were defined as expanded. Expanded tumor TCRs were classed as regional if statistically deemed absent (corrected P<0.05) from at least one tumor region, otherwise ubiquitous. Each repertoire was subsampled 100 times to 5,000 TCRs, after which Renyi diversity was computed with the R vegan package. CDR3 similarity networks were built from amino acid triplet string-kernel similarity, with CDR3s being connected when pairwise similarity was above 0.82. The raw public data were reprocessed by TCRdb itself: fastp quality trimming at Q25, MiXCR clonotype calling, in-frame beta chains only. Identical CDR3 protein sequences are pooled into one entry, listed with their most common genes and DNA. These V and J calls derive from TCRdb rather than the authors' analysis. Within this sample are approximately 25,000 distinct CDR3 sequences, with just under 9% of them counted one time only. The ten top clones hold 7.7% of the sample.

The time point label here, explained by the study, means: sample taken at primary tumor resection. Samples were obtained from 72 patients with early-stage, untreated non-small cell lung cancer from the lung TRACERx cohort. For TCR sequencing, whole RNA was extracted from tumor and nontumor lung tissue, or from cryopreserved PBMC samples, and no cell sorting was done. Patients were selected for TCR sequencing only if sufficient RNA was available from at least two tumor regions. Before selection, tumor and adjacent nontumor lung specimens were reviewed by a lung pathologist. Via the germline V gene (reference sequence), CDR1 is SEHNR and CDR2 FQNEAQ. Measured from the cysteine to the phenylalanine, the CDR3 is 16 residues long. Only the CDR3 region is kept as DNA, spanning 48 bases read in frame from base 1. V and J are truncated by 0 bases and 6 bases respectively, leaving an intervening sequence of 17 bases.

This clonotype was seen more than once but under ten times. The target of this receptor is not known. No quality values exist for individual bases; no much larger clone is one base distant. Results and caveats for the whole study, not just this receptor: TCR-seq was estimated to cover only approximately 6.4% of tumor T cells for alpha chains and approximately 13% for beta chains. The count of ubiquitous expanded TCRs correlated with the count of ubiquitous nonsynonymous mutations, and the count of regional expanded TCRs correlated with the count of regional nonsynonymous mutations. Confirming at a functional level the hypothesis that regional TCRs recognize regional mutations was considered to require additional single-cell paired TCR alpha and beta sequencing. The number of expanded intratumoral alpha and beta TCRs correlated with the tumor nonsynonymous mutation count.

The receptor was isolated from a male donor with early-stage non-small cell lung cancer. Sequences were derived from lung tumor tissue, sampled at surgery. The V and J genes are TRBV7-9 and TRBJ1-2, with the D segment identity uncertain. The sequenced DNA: TGTGCCAGCAGCTTAGCTGGGTTGGACGAGGTCGATGGCTACACCTTC. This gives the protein CASSLAGLDEVDGYTF.